Listed here are 10 T cell receptor beta chains from one sample, sequenced in a study of cytomegalovirus exposure and HLA in healthy donors. A multiplex PCR was run with 60 Vbeta primers and 13 Jbeta primers. Produced via immunoSEQ multiplex PCR; TCRdb's table is partial and in-frame only. Here the sample spans some 140,000 clones, 80% being singletons. The sample comprised PBMCs. The receptor set was obtained from a man younger than 40 in good health and CMV-seropositive.

This clone is a singleton in its sample. The chain combines TRBV9 with TRBJ2-2; possible D gene TRBD1, 6 bases. This CDR3 contains 17 residues. The ends were cut back, 0 bases at V and 2 bases at J, with 14 bases in the middle. Germline V gives CDR1 SGDLS, CDR2 YYNGEE. CDR3 coding DNA: TGTGCCAGCAGCGTAGCTAGGTCAGGGGCAAACACCGGGGAGCTGTTTTTT. As protein: CASSVARSGANTGELFF.

This clone has only a few counts. This chain connects TRBV28 to TRBJ1-1; D not certain. CDR1 and CDR2 from the germline V gene are MDHEN and SYDVKM. Trimming cost V 1 base and J 0 bases, with 6 bases left between them. This CDR3 spans 14 amino acids. The CDR3 loop is CASSLSDMNTEAFF. CDR3 DNA: TGTGCCAGCAGTTTATCCGACATGAACACTGAAGCTTTCTTT.

About this clone: The sample carries other DNA sequences with the same CDR3. V usage is TRBV7-2 and J usage is TRBJ2-7, with 8 bases fitting TRBD2. This CDR3 is built from 15 residues. Germline CDR1 and CDR2: SGHTA and FQGNSA. J lost 0 bases, V lost 2 bases, and 3 bases had no gene match. CDR3 DNA: TGTGCCAGCAGCTTATCTGGGACTAGCTCCTACGAGCAGTACTTC. Translating gives CASSLSGTSSYEQYF.

This chain joins TRBV5-1 and TRBJ2-3; 10 bases fit TRBD2. The CDR3 is 15 residues long. V was pared by 0 bases and J by 8 bases, with 6 bases of the junction left unmatched. Germline V gives CDR1 SGHRS, CDR2 YFSETQ. The CDR3 is CASSLVSGRAATQYF. In nucleotides, the CDR3 is TGCGCCAGCAGCTTGGTGAGCGGGAGGGCCGCTACGCAGTATTTT.

The sample holds one count of this clone. The gene calls are TRBV28 and TRBJ1-2; 9 bases align to TRBD1. Germline V lookup: CDR1 MDHEN, CDR2 SYDVKM. Trimming at V came to 5 bases and at J to 8 bases, leaving 6 bases not matched to a gene. This CDR3 has 13 residues. CDR3 DNA: TGTGCCAGCAGTGATAACAGGGGGCTGGGCTACACCTTC. This encodes CASSDNRGLGYTF.

The V gene is TRBV19, the J gene TRBJ1-5; 9 bases map to TRBD1. Germline V lookup: CDR1 LNHDA, CDR2 SQIVND (reference sequence). CDR3 length: 16 amino acids. V lost 7 bases and J lost 4; bases outside the gene matches: 11. The CDR3: CASKDTGTGKNQPQHF. CDR3 nucleotides: TGTGCCAGTAAAGACACCGGGACAGGGAAAAATCAGCCCCAGCATTTT.

In this sample, this clone turned up a few times. The V and J genes are TRBV9 and TRBJ2-3, with 8 bases lining up with TRBD1. Per germline, CDR1 SGDLS and CDR2 YYNGEE. The CDR3 has 15 residues. After removal of 0 bases from V and 5 bases from J, the junction contained 5 bases not matched to a gene. This chain's CDR3 is CASSVGTGSGDTQYF. The CDR3, as DNA: TGTGCCAGCAGCGTAGGGACAGGGAGTGGAGATACGCAGTATTTT.

The chain uses TRBV5-1 and TRBJ2-1; 11 positions match TRBD2. CDR3 size: 17 residues. Germline V lookup: CDR1 SGHRS, CDR2 YFSETQ. Trimming took 2 bases from V and 3 from J; bases not matched to a gene: 7. In DNA, the CDR3 is TGCGCCAGCAGCTTACGGACTAGCGGGCTGGTCTACAATGAGCAGTTCTTC. Encoded protein: CASSLRTSGLVYNEQFF.

The gene calls are TRBV5-4 and TRBJ1-2, with D hard to call. The germline gives CDR1 SGHNT, CDR2 YYREEE (reference sequence). There are 13 residues in the CDR3. V gave up 3 bases and J gave up 5 bases, with 11 bases separating them. DNA of the CDR3: TGTGCCAGCAGCTCCCCGGGAGCTTATGGCTACACCTTC. This codes for CASSSPGAYGYTF.

This chain connects TRBV18 to TRBJ2-7, with 8 nucleotides matching TRBD1. This CDR3 is 15 amino acids long. Unmatched junction bases numbered 6, after V lost 0 bases and J lost 5 bases. Germline V lookup: CDR1 KGHSH, CDR2 LQKENI. The CDR3 region is CASSPPDREFHEQYF. The CDR3, as DNA: TGTGCCAGCTCACCACCGGACAGGGAATTCCACGAGCAGTACTTC.